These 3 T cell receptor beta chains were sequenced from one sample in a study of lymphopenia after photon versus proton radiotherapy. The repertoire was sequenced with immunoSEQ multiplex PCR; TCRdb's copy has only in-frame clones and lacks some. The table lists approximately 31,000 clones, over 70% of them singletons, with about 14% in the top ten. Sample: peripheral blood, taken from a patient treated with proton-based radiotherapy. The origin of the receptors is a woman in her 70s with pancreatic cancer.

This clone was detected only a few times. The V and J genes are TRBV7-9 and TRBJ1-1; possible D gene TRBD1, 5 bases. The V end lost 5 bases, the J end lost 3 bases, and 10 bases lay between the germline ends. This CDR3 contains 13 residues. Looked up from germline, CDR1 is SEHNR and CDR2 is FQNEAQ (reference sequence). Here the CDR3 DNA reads TGTGCCAGCAGCCGCCTGGGGGACACTGAAGCTTTCTTT. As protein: CASSRLGDTEAFF. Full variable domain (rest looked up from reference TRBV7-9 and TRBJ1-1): DTGVSQNPRHKITKRGQNVTFRCDPISEHNRLYWYRQTLGQGPEFLTYFQNEAQLEKSRLLSDRFSAERPKGSFSTLEIQRTEQGDSAMYLCASSRLGDTEAFFGQGTRLTVV.

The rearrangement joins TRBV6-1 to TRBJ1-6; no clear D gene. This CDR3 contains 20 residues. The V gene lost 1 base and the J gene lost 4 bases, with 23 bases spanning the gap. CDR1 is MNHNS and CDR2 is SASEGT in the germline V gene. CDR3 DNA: TGTGCCAGCAGTGAAGTGCGTACTGGTAAGGGAACGACGTATAATTCACCCCTCCACTTT. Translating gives CASSEVRTGKGTTYNSPLHF.

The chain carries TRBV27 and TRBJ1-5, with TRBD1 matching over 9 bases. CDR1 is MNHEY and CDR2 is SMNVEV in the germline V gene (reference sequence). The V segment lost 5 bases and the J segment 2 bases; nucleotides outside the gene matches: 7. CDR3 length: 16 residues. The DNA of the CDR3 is TGTGCCAGCAGTCGCCGGGACAGGGCGGGCAATCAGCCCCAGCATTTT. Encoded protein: CASSRRDRAGNQPQHF.